A selection of T cell receptor beta chains follows, all from one sample in a study of blood T cell repertoires in COVID-19. Generated by immunoSEQ multiplex PCR, the TCRdb table keeps only in-frame clones and is missing some. Here the sample spans about 260,000 clones, about 90% being singletons. Sequenced sample: peripheral blood. The receptors stem from a person aged 18 to 30 with COVID-19, enrolled during active disease. Both conserved end residues are trimmed from each CDR3. Size is omitted from some rows. Given values are once, few, many or a class for expanded clones.

v_gene: TRBV2
abundance: -
CDR3aa: ASSEGRSNEKLF

v_gene: TRBV5-1
abundance: -
CDR3aa: ASSGPQGGDSPLH

v_gene: TRBV5-8
abundance: -
CDR3aa: ASSPGSTGELF

v_gene: TRBV28
abundance: -
CDR3aa: ASSSPQQGVNSPLH

v_gene: TRBV13
abundance: once
CDR3aa: ASSLGGSFETQY

v_gene: TRBV24-1
abundance: -
CDR3aa: ATSDAGRTGVQPQH

v_gene: TRBV6-6
abundance: -
CDR3aa: ASTDFTSGSGELF

v_gene: TRBV27
abundance: -
CDR3aa: ASSLSGTGSSYEQY

v_gene: TRBV3-1/TRBV3-2
abundance: once
CDR3aa: ASSRDPGTGYGYT

v_gene: TRBV24-1
abundance: -
CDR3aa: ATSPSGGSNGEQY

v_gene: TRBV25-1
abundance: -
CDR3aa: ASSVRDRASHEQY

v_gene: TRBV10-1
abundance: -
CDR3aa: ASSEGSGYYEQY

v_gene: TRBV3-1/TRBV3-2
abundance: -
CDR3aa: ASGGLAGADTQY

v_gene: TRBV7-8
abundance: -
CDR3aa: ASSLGGSQPQH

v_gene: TRBV19
abundance: -
CDR3aa: ASSTAPLGANYGYT

v_gene: TRBV7-9
abundance: -
CDR3aa: ASSLALAGGNDETQY

v_gene: TRBV1
abundance: -
CDR3aa: TSSQVYPDYGYT

v_gene: TRBV10-1
abundance: -
CDR3aa: ASSSVQRSYNEQF